The rows below give T cell receptor beta chains drawn from one sample of a study of post-analysis software for immune sequencing data. MiXCR was run by TCRdb on the PCR reads, yielding one entry per CDR3 protein. Of 600,000 to 700,000 distinct CDR3 sequences listed, roughly three fifths were seen once; the top ten hold about 11%. Specimen: blood. The origin of the receptors is a girl aged 2 to 9 with multiple sclerosis. The CDR3 runs from the conserved cysteine through the conserved F or W. The order of the fields is J gene, D gene, clone size, V gene, CDR3 DNA, CDR3 protein. A D gene is named only where the DNA matches it firmly. Clone size is shown for a subset of rows, as once, few, many or a class of expanded clone.

TRBJ2-1 TRBD2 . TRBV27 TGTGCCAGCAGTCATGGTGCGGGGGGGGCTGAAAATGAGCAGTTCTTC CASSHGAGGAENEQFF
TRBJ1-1 . . TRBV6-5 TGTGCCAGCAGGAGGACAGTTTTGAACACTGAAGCTTTCTTT CASRRTVLNTEAFF
TRBJ2-7 . . TRBV28 TGTGCCAGCAGTTCGCTGACACCGGGACATTCCTCCTACGAGCAGTACTTC CASSSLTPGHSSYEQYF
TRBJ2-5 TRBD1 . TRBV20-1 TGCAGTGCTAGTAGGGCCAGGGGGTTCGATGAGCAGTACTTC CSASRARGFDEQYF
TRBJ1-1 . few TRBV7-8 TGTGCCAGCAGCTTGGCAGGGATGAGGACTGAAGCTTTCTTT CASSLAGMRTEAFF
TRBJ1-6 TRBD1 . TRBV6-5 TGTGCCAGCAGCCGGACAGGAGGCTCACCCCTCCACTTT CASSRTGGSPLHF
TRBJ2-1 TRBD2 few TRBV12-3/TRBV12-4 TGTGCCAGCAGTCGCAGCGGGGGGGCGAGTGAGCAGTTCTTC CASSRSGGASEQFF
TRBJ2-5 . . TRBV15 TGTGCCACCAGCAGAGAAGGGAGCCCGAAGACCCAGTACTTC CATSREGSPKTQYF
TRBJ2-3 . many TRBV7-9 TGCGCCAGCAGCCCCGGACTAAGCACAGATACGCAGTATTTT CASSPGLSTDTQYF
TRBJ2-1 . . TRBV11-2 TGTGCCAGCACCCGGGACGGCTCCTACAATGAGCAGTTCTTC CASTRDGSYNEQFF
TRBJ2-3 TRBD1 . TRBV6-5 TGTGCCAGCTCCGTCGGGACAGAAATCACAGATACGCAGTATTTT CASSVGTEITDTQYF
TRBJ2-7 TRBD1 . TRBV29-1 TGCAGCGTCAGGACAGGGGGCTACAACGAGCAGTACTTC CSVRTGGYNEQYF
TRBJ1-2 . . TRBV5-6 TGTGCCAGCAGCTTCCCAGGGGTTGACTATGGCTACACCTTC CASSFPGVDYGYTF
TRBJ2-7 . . TRBV29-1 TGCAGCGTTGACGGAACCTACGAGCAGTACTTC CSVDGTYEQYF
TRBJ2-1 TRBD1 few TRBV10-3 TGTGCCATCAGAGAGGGGGCGGAGAATGAGCAGTTCTTC CAIREGAENEQFF
TRBJ2-5 TRBD1 . TRBV20-1 TGCAGTTCCGACAGGGGCACTGGGGAGACCCAGTACTTC CSSDRGTGETQYF
TRBJ1-1 . . TRBV11-2 TGTGCCAGCAGCTTTAGCCCGGGGAACACTGAAGCTTTCTTT CASSFSPGNTEAFF
TRBJ2-5 . . TRBV29-1 TGCAGCGTTGAAGGGTACGGACAAGAGACCCAGTACTTC CSVEGYGQETQYF
TRBJ2-7 . . TRBV6-5 TGTACCAGCAGTTACTCATGGGGCCGATACGAGCAGTACTTC CTSSYSWGRYEQYF
TRBJ2-1 TRBD2 . TRBV5-5 TGTACCAGCAGCTTGGGAGGGCCAAACTCGAACAATGAGCAGTTCTTC CTSSLGGPNSNNEQFF
TRBJ2-5 . . TRBV12-3/TRBV12-4 TGTGCCAGCAGTTCCATCCGGGGGGCGGGGGAGACCCAGTACTTC CASSSIRGAGETQYF
TRBJ1-2 . . TRBV7-9 TGTGCCAGCAGCTTAGCGGAACAGAGAGCTAACTATGGCTACACCTTC CASSLAEQRANYGYTF
TRBJ2-7 TRBD2 . TRBV4-2 TGTGCCAGCAGCCAAGAGAGACTAGCGGGATCCGAGCAGTACTTC CASSQERLAGSEQYF
TRBJ2-3 . . TRBV6-4 TGTGCCAGCAGTGAGAGGGGGGACACAGATACGCAGTATTTT CASSERGDTDTQYF
TRBJ2-1 . few TRBV12-3/TRBV12-4 TGTGCCAGCAGGCCACCAGGGATAAATGAGCAGTTCTTC CASRPPGINEQFF
TRBJ1-5 . . TRBV4-1 TGCGCCAGCAGCCAAGAGATCTTCGGCAATCAGCCCCAGCATTTT CASSQEIFGNQPQHF
TRBJ1-2 TRBD1 . TRBV18 TGTGCCAGCTCACCAAGAGGGGGCGAGGGCTACACCTTC CASSPRGGEGYTF
TRBJ2-3 TRBD2 few TRBV10-3 TGTGCCACCCGTGGGTCTAGCGGGAGGGCCGGAAACACAGATACGCAGTATTTT CATRGSSGRAGNTDTQYF
TRBJ2-3 TRBD2 . TRBV5-1 TGCGCCAGCAGCTACGAGCGGGGCCCTCGCACAGATACGCAGTATTTT CASSYERGPRTDTQYF
TRBJ2-5 TRBD1 . TRBV5-1 TGCGCCAGCAGCTTGGCACAGGGGGCTAATGAAGAGACCCAGTACTTC CASSLAQGANEETQYF
TRBJ2-3 . . TRBV20-1 TGCATCCCCCAATGGGGGGATACGCAGTATTTT CIPQWGDTQYF
TRBJ2-5 TRBD1 . TRBV6-5 TGTGCCAGCAGTTACCAAGAAGGACAGGGTGGGGAGACCCAGTACTTC CASSYQEGQGGETQYF
TRBJ2-5 TRBD2 . TRBV12-3/TRBV12-4 TGTGCCAGCAGCGCCGGGACTAGCGACCAAGAGACCCAGTACTTC CASSAGTSDQETQYF
TRBJ2-2 . . TRBV7-2 TGTGCCAGCAGCTTAAAGTTTGGGGAGTCCGGGGAGCTGTTTTTT CASSLKFGESGELFF
TRBJ2-1 . . TRBV29-1 TGCAGCGTCCACAGGGGGGGAAACAATGAGCAGTTCTTC CSVHRGGNNEQFF
TRBJ2-7 . . TRBV7-9 TGTGCCAGCAGCCCGGATGGCCTAAGCTCCTACGAGCAGTACTTC CASSPDGLSSYEQYF
TRBJ2-7 TRBD2 . TRBV4-2 TGTGCCAGCAGCCAAGTCCATCCTAGCGGGAGCACCTACGAGCAGTACTTC CASSQVHPSGSTYEQYF
TRBJ2-1 . . TRBV29-1 TGCAGCGTTGGGGCGAACCCGGTTTGGGAGTCTGAGCAGTTCTTC CSVGANPVWESEQFF
TRBJ2-6 . . TRBV29-1 TGCAGCGTTCGAAGCTCTGGGGCCAACGTCCTGACTTTC CSVRSSGANVLTF
TRBJ2-3 . . TRBV20-1 TGCAGTGCTAGTGATCGGGCGGGGAATACAGATACGCAGTATTTT CSASDRAGNTDTQYF
TRBJ2-7 TRBD1 . TRBV27 TGTGCCAGCAGCGCCCAACAGGGGTTAGCCTACGAGCAGTACTTC CASSAQQGLAYEQYF
TRBJ2-3 TRBD1 . TRBV24-1 TGTGCCACCAGTGATTTGCGGACAGGCCGCACAGATACGCAGTATTTT CATSDLRTGRTDTQYF
TRBJ1-1 . . TRBV29-1 TGCAGCGTTGAGGGCGGGGTAGCCTTAACTGAAGCTTTCTTT CSVEGGVALTEAFF
TRBJ1-4 TRBD1 few TRBV5-1 TGCGCCAGCAGCCTAAAACGGACAGGGTGGGATGAAAAACTGTTTTTT CASSLKRTGWDEKLFF
TRBJ1-3 . . TRBV7-9 TGTGCCAGCAGCCGACAGAGCTCTGGAAACACCATATATTTT CASSRQSSGNTIYF
TRBJ2-7 TRBD1 . TRBV27 TGTGCCAGCAGTTTCCGGGACAGGCACTACGAGCAGTACTTC CASSFRDRHYEQYF
TRBJ2-7 . . TRBV20-1 TGCAGTGCAAGACACGGGACTTTCTCCTACGAGCGGTACTTC CSARHGTFSYERYF
TRBJ2-5 . . TRBV7-9 TGTGCCAGCAGCTTAGGGGACGGGATCCAGGAGACCCAGTACTTC CASSLGDGIQETQYF
TRBJ1-5 TRBD1 . TRBV27 TGTGCCAGCAGCAGGGGGTCGGGCAATCAGCCCCAGCATTTT CASSRGSGNQPQHF
TRBJ2-1 . few TRBV24-1 TGTGCCACCACCTCCGTGAACAATGAGCAGTTCTTC CATTSVNNEQFF
TRBJ2-5 . few TRBV7-8 TGTGCCAGCAGCTTAGCGGGTACTGGTAAAGAGACCCAGTACTTC CASSLAGTGKETQYF
TRBJ2-5 TRBD1 . TRBV5-5 TGTGCCAGCAGTTCCGGGACAGTGAGACAAGAGACCCAGTACTTC CASSSGTVRQETQYF
TRBJ2-3 TRBD2 . TRBV7-2 TGTGCCAGCAGTGTAGCGGGGGGGCGTGTCGATACGCAGTATTTT CASSVAGGRVDTQYF
TRBJ2-7 . few TRBV9 TGTGCCGGCAGCGTTGAGGGATTCTCCTACGAGCAGTACTTC CAGSVEGFSYEQYF
TRBJ2-3 TRBD2 . TRBV7-2 TGTGCCAGCAGCTACGGGGCGTCGCGGGGGGGCCCAGATACGCAGTATTTT CASSYGASRGGPDTQYF
TRBJ2-1 . . TRBV4-1 TGCGCCAGCAGCCAAGATCTCGTGGGAGGTTCCTACAATGAGCAGTTCTTC CASSQDLVGGSYNEQFF
TRBJ2-1 TRBD2 few TRBV15 TGTGCCACCTCGTATAGCGGGAGCTCCTACAATGAGCAGTTCTTC CATSYSGSSYNEQFF
TRBJ1-2 . once TRBV7-9 TGTGCCAGCAGCTTAGAGCCTAAGCGGGCCCTACACGGCTACACCTTC CASSLEPKRALHGYTF
TRBJ2-6 . few TRBV10-3 TGTGCCATCAGTGAGAGTGTCTCTGGGGCCAACGTCCTGACTTTC CAISESVSGANVLTF